One and the same sample provided the 18 T cell receptor beta chains below, sequenced in a study of cytotoxic CD8 clonotypes in ibrutinib-treated CLL. Sequencing was performed with immunoSEQ multiplex PCR; in TCRdb, only in-frame clones are kept and a portion is missing. The sample includes 110,000 to 150,000 clones, around 76% of them seen just once. This material consisted of PBMCs, taken after 24 months of ibrutinib treatment. These receptors were taken from a human donor with chronic lymphocytic leukemia.

The J gene is TRBJ1-2, the V gene TRBV28, with D unclear. Looked up from germline, CDR1 is MDHEN and CDR2 is SYDVKM. V was pared by 3 bases and J by 4 bases, with 6 bases between. The CDR3 is 12 residues long. CDR3: CASSFSTYGYTF. The CDR3 DNA reads as TGTGCCAGCAGTTTTAGCACCTATGGCTACACCTTC.

The chain uses TRBV18 and TRBJ1-3, with a weak D call TRBD1 (5 bases). Trimming removed 7 bases at V and 2 bases at J, with 9 bases between. The germline CDR1 and CDR2 sequences are KGHSH and LQKENI. The CDR3 sequence is 13 residues long. CDR3 sequence: CASFAGAGNTIYF. The CDR3 DNA is TGTGCCAGCTTCGCGGGGGCTGGAAACACCATATATTTT.

The V and J genes are TRBV28 and TRBJ2-7; D might be TRBD2 (5 bases). V lost 6 bases and J 2 bases, leaving 14 bases between the germline ends. Germline V gene lookup returns CDR1 MDHEN and CDR2 SYDVKM. The CDR3 runs 14 residues. CDR3 in amino acids: CASRSGGRAYEQYF. The CDR3 DNA sequence: TGTGCCAGCAGGAGCGGAGGCCGCGCCTACGAGCAGTACTTC.

The chain carries TRBV7-8 and TRBJ2-1; D unclear. Germline CDR1 reads SGHVS; CDR2 reads FQNEAQ. This CDR3 is built from 12 residues. Trimming pared 5 bases from V and 5 bases from J, leaving 7 bases between. The DNA of the CDR3 is TGTGCCAGCAGCCCGGTCCACAATGAGCAGTTCTTC. It is translated as CASSPVHNEQFF.

The gene calls are TRBV27 and TRBJ2-7; D possibly uses TRBD1 or TRBD2 (6 bases each). The V and J ends lost 2 bases and 6 bases respectively, with 17 bases between them. Germline V gene lookup returns CDR1 MNHEY and CDR2 SMNVEV (reference sequence). This CDR3 has 15 residues. DNA for the CDR3: TGTGCCAGCAGTTTAGGATATCGGGGGCCGGGCGAGCAGTACTTC. It is translated as CASSLGYRGPGEQYF.

This chain uses TRBV7-9 with TRBJ2-7, with 7 bases that match TRBD2. The CDR3 runs to 17 residues. Germline CDR1 and CDR2: SEHNR and FQNEAQ (reference sequence). V lost 2 bases and J lost 6; bases outside the gene matches: 16. The CDR3 region is CASSLPTWSGDLLEQYF. Written as DNA, the CDR3 is TGTGCCAGCAGCTTACCCACCTGGAGCGGGGATCTCCTCGAGCAGTACTTC.

This clone was picked up many times. The chain combines TRBV19 with TRBJ1-1; D perhaps matches TRBD1 (5 bases). The CDR3 sequence is 14 residues long. The germline V and J ends were trimmed by 7 bases and 5 bases, with 17 bases remaining between them. Germline CDR1 LNHDA, CDR2 SQIVND (reference sequence). The CDR3 nucleotides read TGTGCCAGTACCCAGGAGGGGAGGGGAACTGAAGCTTTCTTT. Amino acid sequence: CASTQEGRGTEAFF.

This chain joins TRBV5-5 and TRBJ1-6; 8 bases align to TRBD1. This CDR3 has 17 amino acids. Trimming removed 4 bases from V and 0 bases from J; junction bases left unmatched: 6. Germline V gene lookup returns CDR1 SGHKS and CDR2 YYEKEE (reference sequence). As DNA, the CDR3 is TGTGCCAGCAGCGCGGACAGGGCGAGCTCCTATAATTCACCCCTCCACTTT. This encodes CASSADRASSYNSPLHF.

V gene TRBV30 combines with J gene TRBJ2-1; D unclear. Trimming took off 4 bases at V and 10 bases at J, with 14 bases between the two ends. The CDR3 covers 12 residues. CDR1 is GTSNPN, CDR2 SVGIG, per germline (reference sequence). The CDR3 DNA reads TGTGCCTGGACCCGGTCCGCGAGGGAGCAGTTCTTC. It codes for CAWTRSAREQFF.

This chain joins TRBV5-1 and TRBJ1-4; D is unresolved. V lost 2 bases and J lost 3, with 8 bases in between. This CDR3 region has 14 residues. Per the germline V gene, CDR1 is SGHRS and CDR2 is YFSETQ. For the CDR3, the DNA is TGCGCCAGCAGCTTAGGGTTGGCTAATGAAAAACTGTTTTTT. It codes for CASSLGLANEKLFF.

This chain joins TRBV30 and TRBJ1-4, with D possibly TRBD1 on 5 matching bases. Germline-derived CDR1 and CDR2 are GTSNPN and SVGIG (reference sequence). The CDR3 spans 15 residues. V was cut by 2 bases and J by 3 bases, with 13 bases left in between. The CDR3 region is CAWSSARGANEKLFF. The CDR3 nucleotides are TGTGCCTGGAGTAGTGCGCGAGGGGCTAATGAAAAACTGTTTTTT. Looking up the rest from reference TRBV30 and TRBJ1-4 gives the full variable domain: SQTIHQWPATLVQPVGSPLSLECTVEGTSNPNLYWYRQAAGRGLQLLFYSVGIGQISSEVPQNLSASRPQDRQFILSSKKLLLSDSGFYLCAWSSARGANEKLFFGSGTQLSVL.

V and J are TRBV7-2 and TRBJ2-5, with a weak D call TRBD2 (6 bases). The CDR3 is 16 residues long. In germline, CDR1 is SGHTA, CDR2 FQGNSA. V was pared by 5 bases and J by 4 bases, with 20 bases between. CDR3 protein: CASSLGGTVAGETQYF. In DNA form, the CDR3 reads TGTGCCAGCAGCCTCGGCGGGACTGTGGCCGGAGAGACCCAGTACTTC.

The CDR3 sequence is CASSPGSGSADTQYF. The CDR3 DNA reads as TGTGCCAGCAGCCCTGGTAGCGGGAGCGCAGATACGCAGTATTTT. The V and J genes are TRBV5-6 and TRBJ2-3; 9 bases match TRBD2. The J segment lost 4 bases and the V segment lost 4 bases, leaving 7 bases of the junction unmatched. Germline V gives CDR1 SGHDT, CDR2 YYEEEE. The length of the CDR3 is 15 residues.

This clone was found a few times. CDR3 amino acids: CASSQDIGRWLFF. The CDR3 coding sequence is TGCGCCAGCAGCCAAGATATCGGTAGGTGGCTGTTCTTC. This chain connects TRBV4-3 to TRBJ2-1; D unresolved. The germline CDR1 and CDR2 sequences are LGHNA and YSLEER. The CDR3 is made up of 13 amino acids. The V end was cut by 0 bases, the J end by 15 bases, with 15 bases between.

The V gene is TRBV28, the J gene TRBJ1-6; 11 bases line up with TRBD1. The length of the CDR3 is 17 residues. CDR1 and CDR2 (germline): MDHEN, SYDVKM. The junction had 11 bases not matched to a gene; V was cut back by 7 bases and J by 6 bases. CDR3 in DNA: TGTGCCAGCACAGTCGGACAGGGGGCGCGGAGTAATTCACCCCTCCACTTT. This sequence encodes CASTVGQGARSNSPLHF.

This clone was seen a handful of times. The gene calls are TRBV13 and TRBJ1-2; TRBD1 might be the D (6 bases). Germline loops: CDR1 PRHDT, CDR2 FYEKMQ (reference sequence). The CDR3 runs to 13 residues. V gave up 5 bases and J gave up 6 bases, with 13 bases separating them. The chain's CDR3 is CASSPRGGDGYTF. The CDR3 DNA is TGTGCCAGCAGCCCCCGGGGGGGCGATGGCTACACCTTC.

The chain couples TRBV6-1 to TRBJ2-1; 9 bases map to TRBD2. CDR1 is MNHNS, CDR2 SASEGT, per germline. J was trimmed by 9 bases and V by 7 bases; bases with no gene match: 13. CDR3 length: 15 amino acids. Written as DNA, the CDR3 is TGTGCCAGCACCTCTGAAGGGGCGGGAGGGGGTGAGCAGTTCTTC. Protein: CASTSEGAGGGEQFF.

This clone was observed many times. The chain employs TRBV11-3 and TRBJ2-2, with D possibly TRBD1 on 5 matching bases. The CDR3 has 15 residues. Trimming cost V 1 base and J 4 bases, with 10 bases left between them. CDR1 SGHNT and CDR2 YENEEA come from the germline V gene. The chain's CDR3 is CASSLAHQGTGELFF. The CDR3 bases are TGTGCCAGCAGCTTAGCCCACCAGGGCACCGGGGAGCTGTTTTTT.